This paragraph covers one TCR beta chain sequence. Its antigen is as yet unknown. This sample is drawn from a study of Ad26.COV2.S vaccination and SARS-CoV-2 variants. In the study overall: Ad26.COV2.S was injected intramuscularly once or twice, 56 days apart. Whole-study findings and limits: Measures of TCR breadth and depth may have fallen short of total T cell responses. In vaccinated individuals, spike-specific CD8+ and CD4+ T cell responses reportedly displayed substantial breadth.

The treatment denotes: some 19 received Ad26.COV2.S at low or high dose, single or two shots; about 5 received placebo; per-sample allocation not given. The samples date from day 63 after the first vaccine or placebo injection. Assay: immunoSEQ multiplex PCR; the TCRdb copy retains only in-frame clones and omits some. The profile shows about 410,000 clones, 92% of them singletons. The source is a person aged 18-65 years who received the Ad26.COV2.S COVID-19 vaccine or a placebo. Sample: peripheral blood, taken in a trial of Ad26.COV2.S vaccine versus placebo.

CDR3 nucleotide sequence: TGTGCCAGTAGGGAGACAGGGGACCCTAATGAAAAACTGTTTTTT. Protein: CASRETGDPNEKLFF. The V call is TRBV19, the J call TRBJ1-4, with 8 bases aligning to TRBD1. V dropped 6 bases and J dropped 3; count of bases not matched to a gene: 6. Germline CDR1 LNHDA, CDR2 SQIVND (reference sequence). The CDR3 extends over 15 amino acids.